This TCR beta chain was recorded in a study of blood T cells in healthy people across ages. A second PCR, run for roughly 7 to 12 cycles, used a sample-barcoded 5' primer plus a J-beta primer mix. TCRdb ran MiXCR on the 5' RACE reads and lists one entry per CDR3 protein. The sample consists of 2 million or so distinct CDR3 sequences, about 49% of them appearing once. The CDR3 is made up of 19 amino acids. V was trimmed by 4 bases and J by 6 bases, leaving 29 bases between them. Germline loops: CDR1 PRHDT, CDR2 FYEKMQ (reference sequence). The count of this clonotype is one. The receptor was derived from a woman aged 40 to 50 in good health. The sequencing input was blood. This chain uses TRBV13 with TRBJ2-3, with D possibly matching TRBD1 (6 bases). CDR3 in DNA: TGTGCCAGCAGCTCCGAAGTCTGGGGCAGGGGCTCTATTATGGATACGCAGTATTTT. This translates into CASSSEVWGRGSIMDTQYF. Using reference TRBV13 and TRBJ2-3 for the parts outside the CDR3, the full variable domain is AAGVIQSPRHLIKEKRETATLKCYPIPRHDTVYWYQQGPGQDPQFLISFYEKMQSDKGSIPDRFSAQQFSDYHSELNMSSLELGDSALYFCASSSEVWGRGSIMDTQYFGPGTRLTVL.